This T cell receptor beta chain comes out of a study of T cells in localized non-small cell lung cancer (TCRdb year 2020). Regarding the research as a whole: T cell repertoires of about 230 early-stage NSCLC patients were analyzed, with tumors being compared against uninvolved tumor-adjacent lungs. The cohort comprised around 240 treatment-naïve NSCLC patients with resected, localized lung tumors. The mean age of the NSCLC patients was approximately 71 years, with fewer than 150 men and around 99 women.

TCR beta CDR3 regions were sequenced from DNA using the immunoSEQ Assay. As for how the authors treated the data: T cell density was computed as TCR beta template counts normalized to usable DNA estimated by amplifying housekeeping genes. Richness was estimated with the preseqR package, extrapolating to 400,000 templates for PBMC samples and 120,000 templates for tissue samples. Clonality was defined by subtracting Pielou's evenness from one. To identify tissue-enriched TCRs, differential abundance testing was run on productive amino-acid clonotypes with a minimum total count of 5 and an alpha of 0.1. The Jaccard Index and the Morisita Overlap Index were used to quantify repertoire overlap between compartments. GLIPH grouped TCR beta CDR3s together with public tetramer-defined viral CDR3s, and a viral motif had to include at least three viral sequences and also show V-gene enrichment. TCRdb carries this immuneACCESS record with in-frame sequences only. Its versions omit some clonotypes, under half of them owing to an unresolved V gene in the studies checked, with the rest unexplained. The V and J calls and the clone size are those of that table, but D and trimming were determined from the DNA. The sample table lists roughly 23,000 clones, approximately 90% of them with a count of one. Under 7.5% of the sample rests with the top ten.

Regarding this clone: The specificity of this receptor is unknown. Base qualities are not at hand, and no much larger clone is one base apart.

The junction carries 19 bases between V and J, which are trimmed by 4 bases and 2 bases respectively. The CDR3 starts with the cysteine, ends with the phenylalanine, and has 17 residues. Just the 51-base CDR3 DNA is kept, in frame starting at base 1. CDR1 and CDR2 were assigned from the germline V gene as SGDLS and YYNGEE. Broader findings and caveats from the paper: Higher T cell density in blood was associated with longer overall survival, whereas higher clonality in adjacent lung was associated with shorter survival. Of the top 100 tumor clones, a median of roughly 56 were detected in paired uninvolved adjacent lung; over 25 were also among that lung's top 100. Because multi-region tumor sequencing was not done, intratumor heterogeneity could not be ruled out. Uninvolved tumor-adjacent lung showed the highest T cell clonality, higher than tumor, which suggests more focused antigenic responses in the adjacent lung. Since the design was exploratory, TCR variables were selected using unadjusted p-values with no false-discovery rate correction.

At diagnosis, tumor, uninvolved tumor-adjacent lung and peripheral blood were collected and then preserved as a mix of FFPE and fresh-frozen material. Blood samples were analyzed as peripheral blood mononuclear cells for TCR repertoire profiling. The chain links TRBV9 with TRBJ1-3; the D gene assignment is ambiguous. The source is a male donor aged 60 or older with stage I squamous cell lung carcinoma. The sample in question was peripheral blood, obtained before any cancer treatment. CDR3 loop: CASSTRTGGGPGNTIYF. The nucleotide sequence reads TGTGCCAGCAGCACCAGGACCGGAGGAGGTCCTGGAAACACCATATATTTT.